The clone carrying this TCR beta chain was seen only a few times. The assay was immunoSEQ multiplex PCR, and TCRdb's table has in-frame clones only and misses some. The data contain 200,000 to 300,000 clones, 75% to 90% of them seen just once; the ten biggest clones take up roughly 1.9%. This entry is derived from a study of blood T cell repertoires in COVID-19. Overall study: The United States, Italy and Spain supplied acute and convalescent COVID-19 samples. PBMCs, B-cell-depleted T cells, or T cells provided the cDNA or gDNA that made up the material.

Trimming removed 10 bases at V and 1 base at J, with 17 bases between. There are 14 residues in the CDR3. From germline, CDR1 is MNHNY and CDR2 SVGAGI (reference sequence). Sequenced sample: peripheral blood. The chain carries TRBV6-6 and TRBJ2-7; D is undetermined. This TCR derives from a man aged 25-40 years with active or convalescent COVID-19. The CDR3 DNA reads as TGTGCCACTACGCGACACCTACCGTCCTACGAGCAGTACTTC. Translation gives CATTRHLPSYEQYF.